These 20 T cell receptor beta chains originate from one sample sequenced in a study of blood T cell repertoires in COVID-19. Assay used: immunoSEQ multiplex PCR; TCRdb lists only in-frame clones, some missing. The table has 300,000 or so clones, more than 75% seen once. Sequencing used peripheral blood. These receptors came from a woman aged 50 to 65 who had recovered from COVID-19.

CDR3 sequence reads: CATSRSGWNQPQHF. The DNA for the CDR3 is TGTGCCACCAGCAGGTCAGGGTGGAATCAGCCCCAGCATTTT. The gene calls are TRBV15 and TRBJ1-5; TRBD1 might be the D (5 bases). The CDR3 has 14 residues. V was pared by 3 bases and J by 4 bases, with 10 bases between. Looked up from germline, CDR1 is LNHNV and CDR2 is YYDKDF (reference sequence).

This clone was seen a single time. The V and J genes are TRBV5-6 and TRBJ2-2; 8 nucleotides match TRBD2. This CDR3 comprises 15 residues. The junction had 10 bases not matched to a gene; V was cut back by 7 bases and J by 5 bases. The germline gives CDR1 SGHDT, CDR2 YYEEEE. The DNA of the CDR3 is TGTGCCAGCTCCTGGAGCGGGGGAAGGACCGGGGAGCTGTTTTTT. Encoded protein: CASSWSGGRTGELFF.

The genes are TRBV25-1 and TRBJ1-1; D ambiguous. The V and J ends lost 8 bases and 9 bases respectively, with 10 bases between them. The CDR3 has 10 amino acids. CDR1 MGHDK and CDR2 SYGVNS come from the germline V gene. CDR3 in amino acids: CASVSSKAFF. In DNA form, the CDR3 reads TGTGCCAGCGTATCAAGCAAAGCTTTCTTT.

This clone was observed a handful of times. CDR3 loop: CASRSFVYEQYF. The CDR3, as DNA: TGTGCCAGCAGATCCTTTGTGTACGAGCAGTACTTC. This chain uses TRBV6-5 with TRBJ2-7; D remains ambiguous. V was trimmed by 6 bases and J by 4 bases, leaving 10 bases between them. The germline V gene has CDR1 MNHEY and CDR2 SVGAGI. The CDR3 length is 12 residues.

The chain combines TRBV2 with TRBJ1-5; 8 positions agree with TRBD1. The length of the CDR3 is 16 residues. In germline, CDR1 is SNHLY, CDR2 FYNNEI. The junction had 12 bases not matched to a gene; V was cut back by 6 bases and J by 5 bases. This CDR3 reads CASRKATGGVDQPQHF. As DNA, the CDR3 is TGTGCCAGCAGAAAAGCAACAGGGGGGGTCGATCAGCCCCAGCATTTT.

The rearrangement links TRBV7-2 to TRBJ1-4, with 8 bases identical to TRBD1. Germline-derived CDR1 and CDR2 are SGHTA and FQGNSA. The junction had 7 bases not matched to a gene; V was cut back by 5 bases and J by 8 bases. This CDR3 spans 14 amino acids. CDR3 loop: CASSLDRGREKLFF. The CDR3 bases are TGTGCCAGCAGCCTTGACAGGGGAAGGGAAAAACTGTTTTTT.

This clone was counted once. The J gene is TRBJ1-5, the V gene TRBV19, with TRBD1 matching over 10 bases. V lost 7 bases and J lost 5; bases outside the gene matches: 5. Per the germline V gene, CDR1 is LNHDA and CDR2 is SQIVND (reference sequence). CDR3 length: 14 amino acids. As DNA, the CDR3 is TGTGCCAGTACTTGGACAGGGGGAGATCAGCCCCAGCATTTT. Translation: CASTWTGGDQPQHF.

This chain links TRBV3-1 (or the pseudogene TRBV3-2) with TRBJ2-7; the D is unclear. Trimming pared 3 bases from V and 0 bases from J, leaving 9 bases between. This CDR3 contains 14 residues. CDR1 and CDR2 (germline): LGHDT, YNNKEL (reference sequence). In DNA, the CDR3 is TGTGCCAGCAGCCAGAGAACTATCTCCTACGAGCAGTACTTC. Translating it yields CASSQRTISYEQYF.

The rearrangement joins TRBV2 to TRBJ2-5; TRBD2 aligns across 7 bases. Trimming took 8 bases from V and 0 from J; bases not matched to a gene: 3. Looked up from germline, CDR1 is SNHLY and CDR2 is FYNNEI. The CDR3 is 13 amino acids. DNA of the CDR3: TGTGCCAGCGGAGCGGGACACCAAGAGACCCAGTACTTC. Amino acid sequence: CASGAGHQETQYF.

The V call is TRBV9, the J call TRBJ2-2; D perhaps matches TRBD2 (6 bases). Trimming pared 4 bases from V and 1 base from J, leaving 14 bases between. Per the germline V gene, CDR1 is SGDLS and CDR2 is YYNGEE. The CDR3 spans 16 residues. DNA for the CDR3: TGTGCCAGCAGCTCTCTAGCGACAGAGAACACCGGGGAGCTGTTTTTT. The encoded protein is CASSSLATENTGELFF.

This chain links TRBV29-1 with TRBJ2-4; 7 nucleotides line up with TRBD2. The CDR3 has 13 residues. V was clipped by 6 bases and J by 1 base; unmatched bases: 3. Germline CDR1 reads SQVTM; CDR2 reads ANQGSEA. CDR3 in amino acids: CSVGGKAKNIQYF. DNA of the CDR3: TGCAGCGTGGGAGGGAAGGCCAAAAACATTCAGTACTTC.

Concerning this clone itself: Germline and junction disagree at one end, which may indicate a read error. CDR3 bases: TGTGCTAGCAGCCCTCTAGCGGGAGGGCGCAATGAGCAGTTCTTC. Protein sequence: CASSPLAGGRNEQFF. The chain couples TRBV7-7 to TRBJ2-1; 12 nucleotides agree with TRBD2. CDR1 and CDR2 from the germline V gene are SSHAT and FNYEAQ (reference sequence). The CDR3 totals 15 residues.

In nucleotides, the CDR3 is TGTGCCAGCACCGACAGGTTGAGCTATGGCTACACCTTC. Its protein product is CASTDRLSYGYTF. V usage is TRBV7-2 and J usage is TRBJ1-2, with TRBD1 as a possible D gene (6 bases). Per germline, CDR1 SGHTA and CDR2 FQGNSA. The CDR3 totals 13 residues. V shed 7 bases and J shed 4 bases, with 13 bases lying between them.

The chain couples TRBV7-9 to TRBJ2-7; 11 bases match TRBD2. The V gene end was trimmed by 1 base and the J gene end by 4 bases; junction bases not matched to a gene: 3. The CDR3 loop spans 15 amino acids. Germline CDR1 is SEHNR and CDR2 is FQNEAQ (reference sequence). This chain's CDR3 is CASSLGTSGYYEQYF. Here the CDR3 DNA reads TGTGCCAGCAGCTTAGGGACTAGCGGGTATTACGAGCAGTACTTC.

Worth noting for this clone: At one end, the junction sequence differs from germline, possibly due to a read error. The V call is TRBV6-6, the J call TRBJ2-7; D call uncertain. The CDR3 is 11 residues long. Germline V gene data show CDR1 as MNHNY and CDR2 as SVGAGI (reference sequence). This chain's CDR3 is CASSYSDEQYF. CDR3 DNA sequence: TGTGCCAGCAGTTACTCCGACGAGCAGTACTTC.

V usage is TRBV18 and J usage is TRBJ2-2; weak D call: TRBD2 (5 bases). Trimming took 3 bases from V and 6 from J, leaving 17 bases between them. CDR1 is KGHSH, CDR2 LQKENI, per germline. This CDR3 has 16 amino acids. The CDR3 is CASSPPGLARAGELFF. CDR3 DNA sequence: TGTGCCAGCTCACCGCCTGGCCTCGCGAGGGCCGGGGAGCTGTTTTTT.

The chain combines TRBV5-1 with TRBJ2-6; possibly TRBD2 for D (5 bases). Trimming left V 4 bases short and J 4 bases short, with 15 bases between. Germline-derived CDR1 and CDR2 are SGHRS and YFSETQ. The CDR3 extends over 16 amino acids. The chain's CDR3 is CASSPNLGRGANVLTF. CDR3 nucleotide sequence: TGCGCCAGCAGCCCCAACTTGGGGAGAGGGGCCAACGTCCTGACTTTC.

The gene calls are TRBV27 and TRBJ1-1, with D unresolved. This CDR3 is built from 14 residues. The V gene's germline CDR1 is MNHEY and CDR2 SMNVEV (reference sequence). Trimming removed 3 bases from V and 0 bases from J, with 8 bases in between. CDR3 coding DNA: TGTGCCAGCAGTTTCGGTTCGATGAACACTGAAGCTTTCTTT. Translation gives CASSFGSMNTEAFF.

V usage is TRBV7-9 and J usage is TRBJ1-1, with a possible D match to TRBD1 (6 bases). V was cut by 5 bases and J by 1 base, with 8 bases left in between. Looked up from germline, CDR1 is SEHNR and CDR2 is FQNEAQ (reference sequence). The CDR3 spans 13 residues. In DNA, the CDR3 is TGTGCCAGCAGCATGGGGGCGAACACTGAAGCTTTCTTT. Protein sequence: CASSMGANTEAFF. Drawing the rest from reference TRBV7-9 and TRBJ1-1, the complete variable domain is DTGVSQNPRHKITKRGQNVTFRCDPISEHNRLYWYRQTLGQGPEFLTYFQNEAQLEKSRLLSDRFSAERPKGSFSTLEIQRTEQGDSAMYLCASSMGANTEAFFGQGTRLTVV.

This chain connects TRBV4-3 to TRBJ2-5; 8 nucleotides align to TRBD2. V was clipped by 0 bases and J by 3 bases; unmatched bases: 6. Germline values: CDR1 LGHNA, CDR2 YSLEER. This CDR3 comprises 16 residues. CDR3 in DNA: TGCGCCAGCAGCCAAGATCTAATTAGCGGGAAAGAGACCCAGTACTTC. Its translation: CASSQDLISGKETQYF.